This T cell receptor beta chain stems from a study of regulatory T cells in long-lasting Graves disease. General observations from the study: Persistent Graves' patients showed a TCR diversity that was lower than that of newly diagnosed ones. Preferential use of TRBV28, TRBJ1-2 and TRBJ2-5 was seen in persistent disease.

Indicated time point: newly diagnosed GD, antithyroid drugs for less than 3 months. There was RNA extracted from PBMCs, and the TCR library was made from it. Patient provenance is recorded as an endocrinology department in Xi'an, China. CDR1 is MNHEY and CDR2 is SMNVEV in the germline V gene (reference sequence). The V and J ends lost 1 base and 2 bases respectively, with 15 bases between them. CDR3 length: 18 residues. This clonotype was seen ten or more times. Its antigen is not known. Arm-PCR of CDR3 regions and iRepertoire HTBI primers were the basis on which TCR beta libraries were built. TCRdb recomputed calls from the multiplex PCR reads with MiXCR, one row per CDR3 protein. The sample includes fewer than 350,000 distinct CDR3 sequences, more than 15% seen only once; the top ten take 38%.

This material consisted of peripheral blood mononuclear cells (PBMCs), taken at new diagnosis, from a patient treated with antithyroid drugs. V is TRBV27 and J is TRBJ2-6; no clear D gene. The receptor was derived from a female donor with Graves disease. The CDR3 loop reads CASSLYLPDRAGANVLTF. The CDR3 nucleotides read TGTGCCAGCAGTTTATATCTTCCAGACCGAGCTGGGGCCAACGTCCTGACTTTC.